This T cell receptor beta chain was profiled in a study of blood T cell repertoires in COVID-19. Study as a whole: Italy, Spain and the United States were the sources of the convalescent and acute COVID-19 samples. PBMCs, B-cell-depleted T cells, or T cells were the source of the cDNA or gDNA that made up the material.

Authors' data handling: Estimation of nucleated cell counts was performed using reference gene primer amplification. Generated by immunoSEQ multiplex PCR, the TCRdb table keeps only in-frame clones and is missing some. V, J and clone size derive from that table, while D and trimming were established from the DNA sequence. The data contain approximately 450,000 clones, more than 85% of them seen just once; the ten biggest clones take up about 4.3%. This clone has only a few counts. Looked up from germline, CDR1 is LNHDA and CDR2 is SQIVND (reference sequence). The CDR3 is made up of 11 amino acids. The V end was cut by 8 bases, the J end by 7 bases, with 11 bases between.

Sequenced: peripheral blood. The chain combines TRBV19 with TRBJ1-1, with D unclear. This clonotype was obtained from a woman in her twenties or thirties with acute or convalescent COVID-19. The CDR3 protein is CASRTGNEAFF. Here the CDR3 DNA reads TGTGCCAGTCGAACCGGGAATGAAGCTTTCTTT.